This entry is about one TCR beta chain. Unique molecular identifiers featured in how the TCRbeta library was prepared. TCRdb ran MiXCR on the PCR reads and lists one entry per CDR3 protein. This table has some 500,000 distinct CDR3 sequences, about a sixth appearing once. The germline V and J ends were trimmed by 4 bases and 3 bases, with 9 bases remaining between them. Germline V CDR1 and CDR2: DFQATT, SNEGSKA (reference sequence). The CDR3 has 12 residues. This specimen belongs to a study of T-cell reconstitution after alpha-beta-depleted transplantation in children. The chain couples TRBV20-1 to TRBJ1-1, with D possibly matching TRBD1 (5 bases). The sample here was PBMCs from the stem cell graft donor, taken from the stem cell graft. The clonotype comes from a human donor who donated a stem cell graft to a child with acute lymphoblastic leukemia. CDR3 amino acids: CSAKVGDTEAFF. CDR3 DNA sequence: TGCAGTGCTAAGGTAGGGGACACTGAAGCTTTCTTT.